Listed below are T cell receptor beta chains from one sample, sequenced in a study of blood T cell repertoires in COVID-19. TCRdb keeps only in-frame clones here, not all; method: immunoSEQ multiplex PCR. The table shows roughly 52,000 clones, with under 90% occurring only once. What was sequenced was peripheral blood. All receptors come from an older man with COVID-19, enrolled during active disease. Each CDR3 is given without its conserved first and last residue. Each record gives: V gene, clone size, D gene, CDR3 protein. D genes are given only for firm matches. A clone size is listed for some rows: how often the clone was seen (once, few, many), or a class if it is expanded.

TRBV5-1,few,-,ASSFRQGLTGELF
TRBV7-8,-,TRBD1,ASSPRTGQVDTQY
TRBV2,-,-,ASQVETGLITGELF
TRBV5-6,-,-,ASSLILHSGANVLT
TRBV4-2,-,-,ASSQEYSGLTYEQY
TRBV9,-,TRBD2,ASSVSIGRALYNEQF
TRBV19,-,TRBD1,ASSERQGLNTEAF
TRBV6-6,-,-,ASSLADLNTEAF
TRBV5-1,-,-,ASSLTTGDNSPLH
TRBV7-2,-,-,ASSGLTQETQY
TRBV5-1,-,-,ASSLDQLPGGLF
TRBV5-4,-,TRBD1,ASSPGQNYGYT
TRBV7-2,-,TRBD2,ASSAKAGGPGEQF
TRBV4-1,-,-,ASSQEMGARGRTDTQY
TRBV18,-,TRBD1,ASSLPGQATVEAF
TRBV7-6,-,TRBD1,ASSGQENTEAF
TRBV18,-,-,ASSPLDRFAREQY
TRBV7-9,-,-,ATYKGDTNTGELF
TRBV5-4,-,TRBD1,ASSWTGVDEQY
TRBV28,-,-,ASTAGLAYEQY
TRBV5-1,-,-,ASSFLAAGGNEQF